The 11 T cell receptor beta chains reported below all come from one sample, sequenced in a study of CD4 T cells in relation to SARS-CoV-2 and coronaviruses. Which antigens these TCRs recognize remains unknown. Assay: immunoSEQ multiplex PCR; the TCRdb copy retains only in-frame clones and omits some. This sample has about 36,000 clones; roughly 80% occur once, and the top ten carry 6.6%. The specimen was naive CD4+ T cells from PBMCs, cultured in vitro. Indicated subset: naive CD4+ T cells isolated by negative enrichment. These receptor sequences come from an adult with COVID-19.

In its sample, this clone was seen once. The J gene is TRBJ2-3, the V gene TRBV29-1; 8 bases line up with TRBD2. The junction had 4 bases not matched to a gene; V was cut back by 7 bases and J by 1 base. CDR3 length equals 13 residues. From germline, CDR1 is SQVTM and CDR2 ANQGSEA. As DNA, the CDR3 is TGCAGCGGGGGTAGCGGGGGCACAGATACGCAGTATTTT. It specifies CSGGSGGTDTQYF.

This chain joins TRBV18 and TRBJ1-1; D may be TRBD1 (6 bases). Trimming removed 3 bases from V and 7 bases from J, with 12 bases in between. Germline V gene lookup returns CDR1 KGHSH and CDR2 LQKENI. The CDR3 is made up of 13 amino acids. CDR3 amino acids: CASSPEQGNEAFF. CDR3 sequence (DNA): TGTGCCAGCTCACCCGAACAGGGTAATGAAGCTTTCTTT.

This clone was seen just once. CDR3 coding DNA: TGTGCCAGCAGCCAAGAGATTTCCTACAATGAGCAGTTCTTC. Translating it yields CASSQEISYNEQFF. The genes are TRBV4-2 and TRBJ2-1, with D unclear. Germline CDR1 is LGHNA and CDR2 is YNFKEQ. The CDR3 has 14 amino acids. The germline V and J ends were trimmed by 0 bases and 1 base, with 4 bases remaining between them.

The genes are TRBV7-2 and TRBJ2-5, with 7 bases identical to TRBD2. The V gene end was trimmed by 1 base and the J gene end by 4 bases; junction bases not matched to a gene: 3. This CDR3 spans 14 amino acids. The germline gives CDR1 SGHTA, CDR2 FQGNSA. This chain's CDR3 is CASSLGTSGETQYF. CDR3 nucleotides: TGTGCCAGCAGCTTAGGGACTAGTGGAGAGACCCAGTACTTC.

This clone is a singleton in its sample. The chain combines TRBV4-2 with TRBJ2-7; 8 nucleotides match TRBD2. The CDR3 loop spans 16 amino acids. The V gene's germline CDR1 is LGHNA and CDR2 YNFKEQ. After removal of 7 bases from V and 2 bases from J, the junction contained 13 bases not matched to a gene. CDR3 loop: CASTPGAGELPYEQYF. In nucleotides, the CDR3 is TGTGCCAGCACCCCGGGAGCGGGAGAACTCCCCTACGAGCAGTACTTC.

This clone was found once. The chain joins TRBV6-5 to TRBJ1-5; D unresolved. The CDR3 spans 14 residues. Germline CDR1 reads MNHEY; CDR2 reads SVGAGI. V was cut by 7 bases and J by 0 bases, with 10 bases left in between. The CDR3 DNA follows: TGTGCCAGCACGATAATGCATAGCAATCAGCCCCAGCATTTT. It specifies CASTIMHSNQPQHF.

The J gene is TRBJ2-2, the V gene TRBV7-2; the D gene could be TRBD1 or TRBD2 (6 bases each). CDR1 is SGHTA and CDR2 is FQGNSA in the germline V gene. The V end was cut by 0 bases, the J end by 7 bases, with 9 bases between. This CDR3 comprises 14 residues. CDR3 nucleotides: TGTGCCAGCAGCTTAGCGGGGGGCGGCGGGGAGCTGTTTTTT. This gives the protein CASSLAGGGGELFF.

This clone turned up a few times. The chain couples TRBV6-5 to TRBJ1-1, with unresolved D. CDR1 and CDR2 (germline): MNHEY, SVGAGI. Deletions cut 2 bases from V and 0 bases from J, with 7 bases between. This CDR3 is built from 14 residues. CDR3 bases: TGTGCCAGCAGTTACGGACGGATGAACACTGAAGCTTTCTTT. Translation gives CASSYGRMNTEAFF.

This chain joins TRBV28 and TRBJ1-1; 7 positions agree with TRBD1. This CDR3 comprises 12 residues. Trimming took 2 bases from V and 11 from J; bases not matched to a gene: 5. The germline CDR1 and CDR2 sequences are MDHEN and SYDVKM. CDR3 sequence: CASSLGGGGAFF. The CDR3 nucleotides read TGTGCCAGCAGTTTAGGGGGAGGGGGCGCTTTCTTT.

This chain uses TRBV15 with TRBJ2-5; 13 positions match TRBD2. CDR1 and CDR2 (germline): LNHNV, YYDKDF (reference sequence). V lost 1 base to trimming and J lost 5 bases; unmatched junction nucleotides: 7. CDR3 length equals 17 residues. CDR3 DNA sequence: TGTGCCACCAGCAGAGGCGGACTAGCGGGAGTTCGGGAGACCCAGTACTTC. Amino acids: CATSRGGLAGVRETQYF.

The V call is TRBV5-1, the J call TRBJ2-7, with 8 bases that match TRBD1. After removal of 3 bases from V and 2 bases from J, the junction contained 7 bases not matched to a gene. Germline CDR1 and CDR2: SGHRS and YFSETQ. The CDR3 consists of 15 residues. The CDR3 nucleotides are TGCGCCAGCAGCTCACAGGGGGTGTCGACCTACGAGCAGTACTTC. As protein: CASSSQGVSTYEQYF.